A single sample gave rise to the 18 T cell receptor beta chains below, sequenced in a study of T cells in Graves' hyperthyroidism and ophthalmopathy. RNA transcripts yielded amplified TCR beta CDR3 regions. The primer set for the first-round RT-PCR of the TCR CDR3 was HTBI. TCRdb re-analysed the multiplex PCR reads in MiXCR, keeping a single row per CDR3 protein. The table has 360,000 or so distinct CDR3 sequences, about 16% seen once. Sequencing was performed on blood. The receptors stem from a woman aged 60-75 years with Graves' ophthalmopathy.

At least ten counts were recorded for this clonotype. This chain links TRBV2 with TRBJ2-1, with 7 bases matching TRBD1. The trim removed 2 bases at V and 7 bases at J, leaving 5 bases unmatched. CDR3 length equals 14 residues. In germline, CDR1 is SNHLY, CDR2 FYNNEI. The DNA of the CDR3 is TGTGCCAGCAGTGAAACGGGACAGTGGAATGAGCAGTTCTTC. It is translated as CASSETGQWNEQFF.

This clonotype was recorded many times. The chain couples TRBV12-3 or TRBV12-4 to TRBJ2-7; D is ambiguous. The CDR3 covers 14 residues. Trimming took off 6 bases at V and 2 bases at J, with 14 bases between the two ends. The CDR3, as DNA: TGTGCCAGCAGCCTCTCCGGGTCGCCCTACGAGCAGTACTTC. It is translated as CASSLSGSPYEQYF.

This clonotype has at least ten counts. The chain uses TRBV6-1 and TRBJ2-5; 7 positions match TRBD1. Trimming took 4 bases from V and 7 from J; bases not matched to a gene: 12. CDR3 length: 15 amino acids. CDR1 and CDR2 from the germline V gene are MNHNS and SASEGT. CDR3 DNA sequence: TGTGCCAGCAGTGCACCGGGACAGTCGCGTGGGACCCAGTACTTC. Amino acid sequence: CASSAPGQSRGTQYF.

This clonotype was seen ten or more times. The chain couples TRBV20-1 to TRBJ2-1; TRBD2 aligns across 9 bases. J gave up 7 bases and V 1 base, and 11 bases lay outside the gene matches. There are 16 residues in the CDR3. In germline, CDR1 is DFQATT, CDR2 SNEGSKA (reference sequence). Here the CDR3 reads CSARGGGLAFLNEQFF. The CDR3 region has the DNA TGCAGTGCTAGAGGAGGGGGACTAGCTTTTTTGAATGAGCAGTTCTTC.

This clonotype was seen a few times. The rearrangement joins TRBV5-8 to TRBJ1-4; TRBD1 might be the D (6 bases). The CDR3 spans 16 residues. Per germline, CDR1 SGHTS and CDR2 YDEGEE. The germline V and J ends were trimmed by 4 bases and 9 bases, with 22 bases remaining between them. The CDR3 DNA sequence: TGTGCCAGCAGCCCGGGAATGGGGGGCCTAAGGAAAAAACTGTTTTTT. Translation gives CASSPGMGGLRKKLFF.

The chain combines TRBV29-1 with TRBJ2-7, with D possibly matching TRBD2 (5 bases). CDR1 is SQVTM and CDR2 is ANQGSEA in the germline V gene. Trimming took off 6 bases at V and 0 bases at J, with 9 bases between the two ends. This CDR3 has 12 amino acids. Here the CDR3 reads CSVARDSYEQYF. Written as DNA, the CDR3 is TGCAGCGTCGCCCGGGACTCCTACGAGCAGTACTTC.

There are a few counts of this clonotype. The chain's CDR3 is CASSFQGDRVGYGYTF. The CDR3 coding sequence is TGTGCCAGCAGCTTCCAGGGAGACAGGGTAGGATATGGCTACACCTTC. The genes are TRBV7-9 and TRBJ1-2; 7 nucleotides line up with TRBD1. Germline V lookup: CDR1 SEHNR, CDR2 FQNEAQ (reference sequence). The CDR3 has 16 amino acids. Trimming cost V 3 bases and J 5 bases; bases outside gene matches: 12.

This clonotype occurred many times. The chain is built from TRBV30 and TRBJ1-5; D gene unclear. Germline CDR1 is GTSNPN and CDR2 is SVGIG (reference sequence). The CDR3 has 13 amino acids. The V and J ends lost 2 bases and 0 bases respectively, with 5 bases between them. CDR3 residues: CAWSPNSNQPQHF. The DNA for the CDR3 is TGTGCCTGGAGTCCGAATAGCAATCAGCCCCAGCATTTT.

This chain links TRBV28 with TRBJ2-5; D is unclear. CDR3 length: 14 amino acids. Trimming pared 3 bases from V and 4 bases from J, leaving 12 bases between. From germline, CDR1 is MDHEN and CDR2 SYDVKM. The CDR3 reads CASSFTGPPETQYF. DNA of the CDR3: TGTGCCAGCAGTTTTACTGGCCCCCCAGAGACCCAGTACTTC.

This clonotype has a handful of counts. CDR3 DNA: TGCAGCCTCACCAGTGGAGACCCCTACAATGAGCAGTTCTTC. Protein: CSLTSGDPYNEQFF. The genes are TRBV20-1 and TRBJ2-1; the D is unclear. The CDR3 has 14 amino acids. Germline CDR1 and CDR2: DFQATT and SNEGSKA (reference sequence).

The table lists this clonotype with a few counts. The V gene is TRBV4-1, the J gene TRBJ1-2, with a weak D call TRBD1 (5 bases). V lost 3 bases, J lost 4 bases, and 18 bases lay in between. The CDR3 totals 16 residues. The V gene's germline CDR1 is MGHRA and CDR2 YSYEKL. CDR3 sequence: CASSQSPGLHVYGYTF. The CDR3 DNA is TGCGCCAGCAGCCAGAGTCCGGGACTACACGTCTATGGCTACACCTTC.

This clonotype was observed at least ten times. This chain uses TRBV12-3 or TRBV12-4 with TRBJ2-3; perhaps TRBD2 as D (5 bases). The CDR3 has 15 amino acids. Trimming shortened V by 7 bases and J by 4 bases, and 18 bases separated the two germline ends. CDR3 sequence (DNA): TGTGCCAGCATTTCACGTGGGAGATCCGCAGATACGCAGTATTTT. As protein: CASISRGRSADTQYF.

The sample holds many counts of this clonotype. The J gene is TRBJ2-2, the V gene TRBV11-3; D is possibly TRBD2 (6 bases). There are 16 residues in the CDR3. CDR1 SGHNT and CDR2 YENEEA come from the germline V gene. The V end lost 3 bases, the J end lost 1 base, and 12 bases lay between the germline ends. CDR3 bases: TGTGCCAGCAGCTTGGCGGGGTTCGGGAACACCGGGGAGCTGTTTTTT. Its translation: CASSLAGFGNTGELFF. Based on the CDR3 plus reference TRBV11-3 and TRBJ2-2, the full variable domain is EAGVVQSPRYKIIEKKQPVAFWCNPISGHNTLYWYLQNLGQGPELLIRYENEEAVDDSQLPKDRFSAERLKGVDSTLKIQPAELGDSAVYLCASSLAGFGNTGELFFGEGSRLTVL.

Here the CDR3 DNA reads TGTGCCAGCAGGCCGGACCTTAGCAATCAGCCCCAGCATTTT. It translates to CASRPDLSNQPQHF. The chain recombines TRBV28 with TRBJ1-5; D remains unclear. V dropped 6 bases and J dropped 0 bases, with 9 bases sitting between them. The germline CDR1 and CDR2 sequences are MDHEN and SYDVKM. The CDR3 is made up of 14 amino acids.

This clonotype was counted ten times or more. The V call is TRBV2, the J call TRBJ2-1; weak D call: TRBD1 (6 bases). Trimming took 8 bases from V and 7 from J, leaving 15 bases between them. This CDR3 comprises 13 residues. The V gene's germline CDR1 is SNHLY and CDR2 FYNNEI. CDR3 coding DNA: TGTGCCAGCCACGGGCCAAGGGGGAATGAGCAGTTCTTC. Translated, it gives CASHGPRGNEQFF.

V is TRBV9 and J is TRBJ2-5; a possible D gene is TRBD2 (6 bases). Trimming stripped 3 bases from V and 1 base from J, with 10 bases between. The CDR3 is 14 residues long. Looked up from germline, CDR1 is SGDLS and CDR2 is YYNGEE. The CDR3 nucleotides read TGTGCCAGCAGCGGGGGGGACGGCCAAGAGACCCAGTACTTC. This gives the protein CASSGGDGQETQYF.

There are many counts of this clonotype. The chain carries TRBV12-3 or TRBV12-4 and TRBJ1-4, with D tentatively TRBD1 (6 bases). The CDR3 totals 15 residues. Trimming left V 3 bases short and J 8 bases short, with 16 bases between. The CDR3: CASSFFQTGNEKLFF. For the CDR3, the DNA is TGTGCCAGCAGTTTCTTCCAGACAGGAAACGAAAAACTGTTTTTT.

Details on this clonotype: One end of the junction does not line up with germline, which may come from a read error. The genes are TRBV7-9 and TRBJ2-3; D unresolved. The germline gives CDR1 SEHNR, CDR2 FQNEAQ (reference sequence). The CDR3 loop spans 12 amino acids. The CDR3 is CASSRAVDAQYF. In nucleotides, the CDR3 is TGTGCCAGCAGCCGCGCTGTAGATGCGCAGTATTTT.